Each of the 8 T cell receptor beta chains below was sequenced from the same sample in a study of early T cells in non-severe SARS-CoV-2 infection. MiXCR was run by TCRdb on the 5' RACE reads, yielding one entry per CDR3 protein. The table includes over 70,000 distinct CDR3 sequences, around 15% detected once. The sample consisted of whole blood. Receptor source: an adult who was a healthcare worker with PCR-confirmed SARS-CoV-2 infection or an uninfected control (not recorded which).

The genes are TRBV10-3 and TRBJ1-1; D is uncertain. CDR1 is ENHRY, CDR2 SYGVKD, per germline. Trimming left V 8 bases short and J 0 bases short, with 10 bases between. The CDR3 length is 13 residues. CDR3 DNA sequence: TGTGCCATCGGTAGCTTGATGAACACTGAAGCTTTCTTT. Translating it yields CAIGSLMNTEAFF.

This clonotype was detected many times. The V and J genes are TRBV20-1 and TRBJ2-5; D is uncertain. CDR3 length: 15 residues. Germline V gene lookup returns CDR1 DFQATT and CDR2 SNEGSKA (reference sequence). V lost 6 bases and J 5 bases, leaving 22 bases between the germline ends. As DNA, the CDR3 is TGCAGTGCCCCTGGATCGAGAGGCAGCGTGGAGACCCAGTACTTC. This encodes CSAPGSRGSVETQYF.

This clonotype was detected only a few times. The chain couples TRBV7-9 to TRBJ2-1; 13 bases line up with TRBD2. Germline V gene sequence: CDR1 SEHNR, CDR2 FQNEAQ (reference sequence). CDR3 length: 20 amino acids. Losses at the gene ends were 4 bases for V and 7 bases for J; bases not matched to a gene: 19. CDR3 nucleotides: TGTGCCAGCAGCTCCCGGACTAGCGGGAGAGGCGAGGTTCCCCAAAATGAGCAGTTCTTC. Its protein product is CASSSRTSGRGEVPQNEQFF.

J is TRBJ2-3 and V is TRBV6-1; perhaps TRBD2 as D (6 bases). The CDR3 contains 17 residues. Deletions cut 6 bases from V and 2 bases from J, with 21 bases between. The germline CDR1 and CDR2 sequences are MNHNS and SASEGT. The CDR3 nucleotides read TGTGCCAGCAGGGACGAAATACTAGCCCAACCCACAGATACGCAGTATTTT. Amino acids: CASRDEILAQPTDTQYF.

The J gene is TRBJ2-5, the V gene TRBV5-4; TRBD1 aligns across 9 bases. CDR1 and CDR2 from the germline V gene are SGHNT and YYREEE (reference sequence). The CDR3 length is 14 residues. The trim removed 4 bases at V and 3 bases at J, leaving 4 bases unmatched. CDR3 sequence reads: CASSNGQGKETQYF. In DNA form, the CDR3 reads TGTGCCAGCAGCAACGGACAGGGGAAAGAGACCCAGTACTTC.

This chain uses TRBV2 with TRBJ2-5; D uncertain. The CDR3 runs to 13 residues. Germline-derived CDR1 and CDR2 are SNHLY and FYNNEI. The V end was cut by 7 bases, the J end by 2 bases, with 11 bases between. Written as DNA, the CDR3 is TGTGCCAGCAATACGGGTTGGCAAGAGACCCAGTACTTC. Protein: CASNTGWQETQYF. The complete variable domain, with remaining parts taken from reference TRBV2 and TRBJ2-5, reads EPEVTQTPSHQVTQMGQEVILRCVPISNHLYFYWYRQILGQKVEFLVSFYNNEISEKSEIFDDQFSVERPDGSNFTLKIRSTKLEDSAMYFCASNTGWQETQYFGPGTRLLVL.

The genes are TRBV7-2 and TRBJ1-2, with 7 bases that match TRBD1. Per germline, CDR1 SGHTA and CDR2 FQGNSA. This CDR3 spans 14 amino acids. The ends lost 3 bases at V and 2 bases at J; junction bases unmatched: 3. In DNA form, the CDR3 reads TGTGCCAGCAGCTTCGCAGGGGGGAACTATGGCTACACCTTC. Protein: CASSFAGGNYGYTF. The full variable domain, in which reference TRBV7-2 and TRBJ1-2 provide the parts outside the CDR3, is GAGVSQSPSNKVTEKGKDVELRCDPISGHTALYWYRQSLGQGLEFLIYFQGNSAPDKSGLPSDRFSAERTGGSVSTLTIQRTQQEDSAVYLCASSFAGGNYGYTFGSGTRLTVV.

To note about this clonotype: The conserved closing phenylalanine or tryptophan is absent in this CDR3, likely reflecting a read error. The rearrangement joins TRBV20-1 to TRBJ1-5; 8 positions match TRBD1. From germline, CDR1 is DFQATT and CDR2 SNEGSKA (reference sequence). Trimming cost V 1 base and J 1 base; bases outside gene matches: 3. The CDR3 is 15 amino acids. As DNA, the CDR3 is TGCAGTGCTAGAGTAACAGGGGGAAGCAATCAGCCCCAGCATCTT. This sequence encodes CSARVTGGSNQPQHL.